One sample yielded the 5 T cell receptor beta chains listed below, sequenced in a study of glioma-infiltrating T cells. The iRepertoire nested amplicon-rescue multiplex PCR amplified TCR alpha and beta CDR3s from RNA. One entry per CDR3 protein results from TCRdb running MiXCR on the multiplex PCR reads. In the table there are approximately 120,000 distinct CDR3 sequences, 20% to 25% of which are singletons. Sequencing was carried out using glioma tissue, nonneoplastic brain tissue, or PBMCs (not recorded which). These receptors were taken from a human donor with low-grade glioma or glioblastoma, undergoing nonglioma brain surgery, or in good health (not recorded which).

Details on this clonotype: The junction and the germline gene differ at one end; a read error may be behind it. The rearrangement links TRBV2 to TRBJ1-1, with 7 bases matching TRBD1. The CDR3 consists of 17 residues. Germline V gene data show CDR1 as SNHLY and CDR2 as FYNNEI. The chain's CDR3 is CASSGGVGGSRNTKAFF. The CDR3 DNA is TGTGCCAGCAGTGGCGGTGTAGGGGGCTCGAGAAACACTAAAGCTTTCTTT.

This sequence joins TRBV2 and TRBJ2-1; possibly TRBD2 for D (5 bases). Trimming took 7 bases from V and 9 from J, leaving 10 bases between them. CDR1 is SNHLY and CDR2 is FYNNEI in the germline V gene. The CDR3 is 11 amino acids. As DNA, the CDR3 is TGTGCCAGCATACTAGTAAGTGAGCAGTTCTTC. Its translation: CASILVSEQFF.

The chain couples TRBV9 to TRBJ1-5, with D possibly being TRBD1 (5 bases). CDR1 and CDR2 (germline): SGDLS, YYNGEE. The CDR3 extends over 14 amino acids. Trimming shortened V by 3 bases and J by 10 bases, and 17 bases separated the two germline ends. The CDR3 bases are TGTGCCAGCAGCGGACGGGACGACGTGGGCCCCCAGCATTTT. Encoded protein: CASSGRDDVGPQHF.

On this clonotype: The junction and the germline gene differ at one end; a read error may be behind it. This sequence joins TRBV20-1 and TRBJ1-1; the D is unclear. The CDR3 covers 12 residues. The germline V gene encodes CDR1 DFQATT and CDR2 SNEGSKA (reference sequence). The CDR3 DNA is TGCAGTGCTCTGTCCACGAACTCTGAGGCTTTCTTT. Translation gives CSALSTNSEAFF.

The V gene is TRBV9, the J gene TRBJ2-1, with D tentatively TRBD2 (6 bases). V lost 3 bases, J lost 7 bases, and 14 bases lay in between. Germline CDR1 SGDLS, CDR2 YYNGEE. The CDR3 is 14 amino acids. The CDR3 DNA sequence: TGTGCCAGCAGCGGGACGGGAGCCGCTAATGAGCAGTTCTTC. Its protein product is CASSGTGAANEQFF. The full variable domain, rest sourced from reference TRBV9 and TRBJ2-1, is DSGVTQTPKHLITATGQRVTLRCSPRSGDLSVYWYQQSLDQGLQFLIQYYNGEERAKGNILERFSAQQFPDLHSELNLSSLELGDSALYFCASSGTGAANEQFFGPGTRLTVL.